This T cell receptor beta chain was recorded in a study of blood T cell repertoires in COVID-19. Data came from immunoSEQ multiplex PCR; TCRdb stores just in-frame clones and leaves some out. Among roughly 250,000 clones listed, approximately 80% were seen once. This clone showed up just a few times. V was cut by 6 bases and J by 3 bases, with 17 bases left in between. The germline V gene has CDR1 MNHEY and CDR2 SVGAGI. CDR3 length equals 15 residues. Material: peripheral blood. The chain is built from TRBV6-5 and TRBJ2-5, with D possibly TRBD1 on 6 matching bases. The receptor was isolated from an elderly woman with acute or convalescent COVID-19. CDR3 sequence reads: CASRERWAGEETQYF. The CDR3 nucleotides read TGTGCCAGCAGGGAGAGGTGGGCAGGGGAAGAGACCCAGTACTTC.